This TCR beta chain comes out of a study of cytomegalovirus exposure and HLA in healthy donors. General study findings and limits: Among donors in an Asian-associated ancestry cluster, a later analysis reportedly found fewer N-insertions than the approximately 700-donor mean. A missense variant in DCLRE1C was later tied to TCR beta V- and J-gene trimming.

A word on this clone: Its antigen is undetermined.

PCR primers comprised 60 Vbeta and 13 Jbeta primers. Some clones are missing from TCRdb's copy, which holds only in-frame ones; the method was immunoSEQ multiplex PCR. The data contain 100,000 to 150,000 clones, 81% of them singletons. This CDR3 has 13 amino acids. Germline V gives CDR1 SGHDN, CDR2 FVKESK. With V trimmed by 4 bases and J by 5 bases, 4 bases remained unmatched. The chain has TRBV14 and TRBJ1-1; 7 bases are shared with TRBD1. Sequencing was done on a sample of PBMCs. The receptor was isolated from a man aged 35-49 years in good health and CMV-seronegative. The CDR3 here is CASSLQGETEAFF. The CDR3 region has the DNA TGTGCCAGCAGCCTTCAGGGGGAAACTGAAGCTTTCTTT.